This T cell receptor beta chain came from a study of beta chain features in type 1 diabetes. Study overall: There was similarity between patients and healthy donors in age, gender and cell yields.

Findings and limits, study-wide: Resolution of whether HLA type affects TCRB rearrangement was not achieved here. For cells with high TCR expression, cDNA sequencing could yield over-representation.

Expressed TCRB transcripts were sequenced because the isolated RNA had all been reverse transcribed beforehand. Generated by immunoSEQ multiplex PCR, the TCRdb table keeps only in-frame clones and is missing some. There are about 330,000 clones in the sample; roughly 9.6% occur only once, and 0.015% lies in the top ten. Germline V gives CDR1 LNHNV, CDR2 YYDKDF (reference sequence). This CDR3 spans 15 amino acids. V gave up 0 bases and J gave up 7 bases; unmatched junction bases: 5. Only a few counts were recorded for this clone. The antigen is not known. The TCR originated in a woman younger than 45 in good health. The sample consisted of naive CD4+ T cells from blood. The chain recombines TRBV15 with TRBJ2-5, with 10 bases lining up with TRBD2. The CDR3 loop reads CATSRDQAGGRTQYF. CDR3 DNA: TGTGCCACCAGCAGAGATCAAGCGGGAGGGCGGACCCAGTACTTC.